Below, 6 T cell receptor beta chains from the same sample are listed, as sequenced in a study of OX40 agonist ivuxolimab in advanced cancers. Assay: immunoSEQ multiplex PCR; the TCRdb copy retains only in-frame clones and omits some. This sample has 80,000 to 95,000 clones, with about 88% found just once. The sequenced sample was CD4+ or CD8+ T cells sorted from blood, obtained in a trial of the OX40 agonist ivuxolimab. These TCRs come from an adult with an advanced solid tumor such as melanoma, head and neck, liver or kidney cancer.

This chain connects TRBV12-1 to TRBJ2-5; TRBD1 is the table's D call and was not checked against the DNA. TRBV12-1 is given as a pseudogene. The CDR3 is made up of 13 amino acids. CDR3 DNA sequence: TGTGCCAGCAGCGAACAGGGGAAAGAGACCCAGTACTTC. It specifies CASSEQGKETQYF.

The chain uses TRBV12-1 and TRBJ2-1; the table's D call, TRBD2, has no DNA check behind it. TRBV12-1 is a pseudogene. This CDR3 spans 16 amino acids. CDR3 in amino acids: CASMRGGGRSYNEQFF. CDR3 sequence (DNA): TGTGCCAGCATGCGTGGCGGGGGCAGATCCTACAATGAGCAGTTCTTC.

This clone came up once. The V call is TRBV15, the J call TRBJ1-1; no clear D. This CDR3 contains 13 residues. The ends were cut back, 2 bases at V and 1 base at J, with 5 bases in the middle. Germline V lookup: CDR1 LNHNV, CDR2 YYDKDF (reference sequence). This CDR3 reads CATSRQRNTEAFF. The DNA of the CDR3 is TGTGCCACCAGCAGACAGCGGAACACTGAAGCTTTCTTT.

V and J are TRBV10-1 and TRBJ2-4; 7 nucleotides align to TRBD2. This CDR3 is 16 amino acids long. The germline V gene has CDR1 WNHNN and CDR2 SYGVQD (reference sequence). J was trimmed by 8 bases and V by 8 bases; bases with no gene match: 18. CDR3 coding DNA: TGCGCCAGCCTTCGGGACTACAGAAACCCCCGGGACATTCAGTACTTC. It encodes CASLRDYRNPRDIQYF.

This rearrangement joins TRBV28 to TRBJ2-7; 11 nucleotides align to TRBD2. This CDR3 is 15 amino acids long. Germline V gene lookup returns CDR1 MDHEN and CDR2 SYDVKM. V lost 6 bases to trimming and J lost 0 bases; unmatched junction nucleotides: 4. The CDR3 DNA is TGTGCCAGCAGACCCACTAGCGGGGGCTCCTACGAGCAGTACTTC. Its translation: CASRPTSGGSYEQYF. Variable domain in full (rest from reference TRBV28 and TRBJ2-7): DVKVTQSSRYLVKRTGEKVFLECVQDMDHENMFWYRQDPGLGLRLIYFSYDVKMKEKGDIPEGYSVSREKKERFSLILESASTNQTSMYLCASRPTSGGSYEQYFGPGTRLTVT.

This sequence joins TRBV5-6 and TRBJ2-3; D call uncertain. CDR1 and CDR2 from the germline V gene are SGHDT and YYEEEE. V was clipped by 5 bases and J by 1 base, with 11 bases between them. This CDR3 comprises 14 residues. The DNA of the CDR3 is TGTGCCAGCAGTCTTATACTCGGCACAGATACGCAGTATTTT. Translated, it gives CASSLILGTDTQYF.